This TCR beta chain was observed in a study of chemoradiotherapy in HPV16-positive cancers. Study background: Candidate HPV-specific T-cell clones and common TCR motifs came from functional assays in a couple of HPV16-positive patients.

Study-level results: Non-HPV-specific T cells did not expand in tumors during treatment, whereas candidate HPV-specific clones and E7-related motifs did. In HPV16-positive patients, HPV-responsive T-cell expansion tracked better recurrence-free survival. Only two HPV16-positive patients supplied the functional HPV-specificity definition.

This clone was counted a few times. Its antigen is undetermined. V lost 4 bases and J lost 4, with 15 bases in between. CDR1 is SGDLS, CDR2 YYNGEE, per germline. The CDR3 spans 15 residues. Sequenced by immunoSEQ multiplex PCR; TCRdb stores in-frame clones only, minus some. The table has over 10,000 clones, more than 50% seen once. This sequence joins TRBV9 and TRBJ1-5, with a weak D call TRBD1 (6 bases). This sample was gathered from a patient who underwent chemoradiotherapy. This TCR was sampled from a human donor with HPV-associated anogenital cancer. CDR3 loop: CASSSGGQTNQPQHF. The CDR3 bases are TGTGCCAGCAGCTCGGGAGGACAGACAAATCAGCCCCAGCATTTT.